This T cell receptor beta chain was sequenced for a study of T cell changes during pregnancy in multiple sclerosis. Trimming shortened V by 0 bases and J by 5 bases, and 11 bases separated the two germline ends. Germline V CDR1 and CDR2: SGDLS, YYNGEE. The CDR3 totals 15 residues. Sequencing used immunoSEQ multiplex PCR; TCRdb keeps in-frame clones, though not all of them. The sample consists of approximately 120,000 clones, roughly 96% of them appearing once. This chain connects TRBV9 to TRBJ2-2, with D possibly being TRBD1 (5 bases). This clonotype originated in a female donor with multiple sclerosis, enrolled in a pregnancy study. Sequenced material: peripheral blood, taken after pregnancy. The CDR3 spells CASSVVAGSTGELFF. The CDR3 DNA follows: TGTGCCAGCAGCGTAGTAGCAGGGTCGACCGGGGAGCTGTTTTTT.